This T cell receptor (beta chain) was sequenced in a study of T cell responses to AZD1222 COVID-19 vaccine. Using immunoSEQ multiplex PCR, the repertoire was profiled, and TCRdb retains in-frame clones only, with some absent. The table records more than 150,000 clones, under 95% of them present only once. Of note for this clone: Its antigen is as yet unknown.

Study results and caveats: Per reports, nearly half of all spike-specific TCRs target regions that are unmutated in variants. Spike-spanning, vaccine-associated CD4 TCRs were dominant at 160-218 and 743-854. Only a handful of AZD1222 recipients were seropositive at baseline. Repertoires in all cases were sampled only once the peak T cell response had passed.

Specimen: peripheral blood, collected 28 days after the second AZD1222 dose. The TCR originated in an adult who received the AZD1222 COVID-19 vaccine.

This CDR3 is CASSQGQGMGYGYTF. DNA for the CDR3: TGTGCCAGCAGCCAAGGACAGGGAATGGGCTATGGCTACACCTTC. This chain joins TRBV3-1 (or the pseudogene TRBV3-2) and TRBJ1-2; 7 bases line up with TRBD1. There are 15 residues in the CDR3. Germline CDR1 and CDR2: LGHDT and YNNKEL (reference sequence). The V segment lost 1 base and the J segment 4 bases; nucleotides outside the gene matches: 6.